This T cell receptor (beta chain) stems from a study of blood T cells in healthy people across ages (dated by TCRdb to about 2015). As for the study more broadly: In model experiments, roughly one uniquely barcoded TCR beta cDNA molecule per two T cells was captured by template switching. To track age-related changes in TCR beta repertoire diversity, the study relied on deep sequencing normalized with unique cDNA molecular identifiers. The donors were divided into four age groups: young (average around 16 years), middle-aged (under 40), aged (approximately 64) and long-lived (roughly 86). To avoid experimental bias, donors of different ages were distributed randomly across sequencing lanes. For two donors (one aged 18 to 30 and one aged 80 or older), the study analyzed two additional independent replicas of 1 million unique cDNA reads from the same blood draw.

The donors were a few dozen Caucasian individuals from Russia, aged roughly 6 to 90 years, who were systemically healthy. Each donor gave ten milliliters of peripheral blood, drawn into EDTA-treated Vacutainer tubes. Ficoll-Paque density-gradient centrifugation was used to isolate PBMCs, with at least 6.5 million per sample. Trizol reagent was used to extract total RNA from PBMCs, with at least 6 micrograms per sample. For every donor, an aliquot of PBMCs went through flow cytometry to measure the percentages of naive CD45RAhigh/CD27high T cells. Broader findings and caveats from the paper: Estimates of total diversity based on one million sequenced T cells were considered lower bounds and underestimates. Conclusive comparison of naive and antigen-experienced compartments was prevented by the profiling of bulk unsorted PBMCs. The percentage of naive T cells measured by flow cytometry correlated strongly with observed TCR beta diversity. As age increased, observed TCR beta diversity per million T cells dropped in a roughly linear way, and a significant reduction was already evident by age about 40. Because the CMV infection status of the donors was unknown, age-related changes in expanded clonotypes may potentially have been confounded. Compared with the aged group, more naive CD4+ T cells, fewer expanded clones and increased TCR diversity were shown by the long-lived group, suggesting age selection.

To note about this clonotype: The specificity of this receptor is unknown. No clone much larger than this one lies a single base away; base qualities are absent.

The library relied on 5' RACE. Sequencing relied on an Illumina HiSeq 2500. The second PCR ran for about 6 to 11 cycles and used a J-beta primer mix along with a sample-barcoded 5' primer. A unique molecular identifier was introduced onto each TCR beta cDNA molecule by a template-switch 5' adaptor carrying 12 random nucleotides. Each sample yielded at least 2.5 million CDR3-containing paired-end reads. First-strand cDNA synthesis was performed from all RNA using the Mint cDNA synthesis kit, with priming by a TRBC-specific oligonucleotide. Following uracil-DNA glycosylase treatment, all cDNA underwent a first 18-cycle PCR with the universal primers M1SS and BC2_uni_R. From the authors' description of their analysis: Each sample was normalized by randomly selecting 1 million high-quality reads, each carrying a distinct molecular identifier. Instead of being binned into consensus sequences, reads that shared molecular identifiers were thrown out. MiTCR, run with a Q25 quality threshold and the strictest error-elimination algorithm, handled CDR3 identification, clonotype clustering and error correction. A nonparametric unseen species model with Euler transformation was used to estimate a lower bound on total TCR beta diversity. TCRdb's own reprocessing of the public reads used fastp at Q25 and MiXCR and kept productive beta chains. CDR3 protein sequences are deduplicated, and each keeps its most common genes and DNA. The V and J calls shown here were made by TCRdb, not taken from the authors' results. A total of around 1.5 million distinct CDR3 sequences appear in this sample, 55% to 75% of them only once. Approximately 7% of the sample belongs to the ten largest clones.

V is trimmed back by 5 bases and J by 6 bases, and the junction contains 7 bases that no gene match accounts for. Taken from cysteine to phenylalanine, the CDR3 has 14 residues. Here the CDR3 DNA is all that survives: 42 bases in frame from base 1. CDR1 DFQATT and CDR2 SNEGSKA were looked up in the germline V gene (reference sequence). The V and J genes are TRBV20-1 and TRBJ2-1; 10 middle bases align to TRBD2. The material sequenced was blood. The sequence came from a man between 18 and 29 years old in good health. The CDR3 here reads CSAYDGLAANEQFF. The bases read TGCAGTGCTTATGATGGACTAGCGGCCAATGAGCAGTTCTTC.